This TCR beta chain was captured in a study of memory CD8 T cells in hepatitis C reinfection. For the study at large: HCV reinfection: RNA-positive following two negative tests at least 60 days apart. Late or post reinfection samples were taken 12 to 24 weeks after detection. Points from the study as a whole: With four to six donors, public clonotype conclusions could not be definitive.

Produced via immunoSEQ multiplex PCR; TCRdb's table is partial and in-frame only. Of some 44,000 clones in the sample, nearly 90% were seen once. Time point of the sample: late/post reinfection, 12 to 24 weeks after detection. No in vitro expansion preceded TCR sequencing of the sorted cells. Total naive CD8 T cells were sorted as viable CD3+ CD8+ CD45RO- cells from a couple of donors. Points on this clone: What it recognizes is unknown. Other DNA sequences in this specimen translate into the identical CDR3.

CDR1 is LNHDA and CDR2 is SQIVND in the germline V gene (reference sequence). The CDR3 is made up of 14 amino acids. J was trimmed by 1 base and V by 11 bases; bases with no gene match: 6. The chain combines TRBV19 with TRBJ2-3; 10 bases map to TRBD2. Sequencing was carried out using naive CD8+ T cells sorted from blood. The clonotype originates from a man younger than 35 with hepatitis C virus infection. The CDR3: CASSGGGGTDTQYF. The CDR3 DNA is TGTGCCTCGAGCGGGGGGGGCGGCACAGATACGCAGTATTTT.